The entry below describes one TCR beta chain. This sample is part of a study of PD-1 blockade in classical Hodgkin lymphoma. TCRdb keeps only in-frame clones here, not all; method: immunoSEQ multiplex PCR. The sample consists of roughly 150,000 clones, about four fifths of them appearing once. The CDR3 consists of 15 residues. Germline V CDR1 and CDR2: KGHSH, LQKENI. Losses at the gene ends were 3 bases for V and 3 bases for J; bases not matched to a gene: 7. Brentuximab vedotin exposure varied among the patients, all of whom had relapsed after autologous stem cell transplantation. Complete response, partial response or progressive disease was recorded as best response.

This chain connects TRBV18 to TRBJ1-2, with 7 bases lining up with TRBD1. The starting material was peripheral blood mononuclear cells (PBMCs), obtained before the second cycle of nivolumab. The sequence derives from a human donor with classical Hodgkin lymphoma. The CDR3 loop is CASSPTGPLDYGYTF. CDR3 in DNA: TGTGCCAGCTCACCGACAGGGCCCCTAGACTATGGCTACACCTTC.